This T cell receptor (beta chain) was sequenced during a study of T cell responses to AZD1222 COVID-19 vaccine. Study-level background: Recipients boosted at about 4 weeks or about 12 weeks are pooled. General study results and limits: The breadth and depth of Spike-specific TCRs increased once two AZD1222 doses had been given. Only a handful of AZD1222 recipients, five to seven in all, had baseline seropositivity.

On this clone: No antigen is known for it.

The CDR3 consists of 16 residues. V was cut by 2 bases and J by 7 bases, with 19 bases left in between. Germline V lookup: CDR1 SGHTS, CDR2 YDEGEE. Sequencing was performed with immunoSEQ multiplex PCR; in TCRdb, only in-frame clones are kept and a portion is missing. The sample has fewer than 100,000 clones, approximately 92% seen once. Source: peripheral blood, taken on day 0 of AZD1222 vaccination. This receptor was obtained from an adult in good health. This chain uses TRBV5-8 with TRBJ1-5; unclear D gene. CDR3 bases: TGTGCCAGCAGCTTAGGGAAAAAACAGTCCGGACAGCCCCAGCATTTT. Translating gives CASSLGKKQSGQPQHF.